The T cell receptor beta chain under discussion was sequenced for a study of cytomegalovirus exposure and HLA in healthy donors. Study at large: An early release of data contained 70 million to 95 million unique TCRs, which came from HLA-typed donors.

60 Vbeta and 13 Jbeta primers were used in PCR. The repertoire was sequenced with immunoSEQ multiplex PCR; TCRdb's copy has only in-frame clones and lacks some. The profile shows 200,000 to 300,000 clones, about 88% of them singletons. Study-wide results and limits: Across all donors, roughly uniform sequencing depth was an assumption of the presence/absence analyses.

These donors counted as nominally healthy when sampled, but unrecorded immune exposures were likely. CDR1 and CDR2 from the germline V gene are LNHDA and SQIVND (reference sequence). Trimming removed 5 bases at V and 5 bases at J, with 25 bases between. The CDR3 length is 18 residues. Note on this clone: Antigen specificity is unknown.

The V gene is TRBV19, the J gene TRBJ1-5; perhaps TRBD1 as D (6 bases). Material: PBMCs. This receptor was taken from a girl aged 2 to 10 in good health and CMV-seronegative. The CDR3, as DNA: TGTGCCAGTAGTCCCCTTAGGACACAGGGAGGGGGTGATCAGCCCCAGCATTTT. Residues: CASSPLRTQGGGDQPQHF. Filled out from reference TRBV19 and TRBJ1-5, the complete variable domain reads DGGITQSPKYLFRKEGQNVTLSCEQNLNHDAMYWYRQDPGQGLRLIYYSQIVNDFQKGDIAEGYSVSREKKESFPLTVTSAQKNPTAFYLCASSPLRTQGGGDQPQHFGDGTRLSIL.